The clone carrying this T cell receptor (beta chain) occurred once. These data come from a study of CD8 T cells in Susac syndrome. The RNA input was about 0.45 to 1 ug, and it was reverse transcribed with random hexamers. TCRdb re-derived calls from the immunoSEQ multiplex PCR reads in MiXCR, one entry per CDR3 protein. The data contain some 160,000 distinct CDR3 sequences, about 90% of them singletons. This sequence was found in a human donor in good health. Sequencing was done on a sample of CD4+ T cells from PBMCs.

CDR3 in DNA: TGTGCCAGCAGCGGGACATCCTATAGCAATCAGCCCCAGCATTTT. Protein: CASSGTSYSNQPQHF. The rearrangement uses TRBV28 and TRBJ1-5, with D perhaps TRBD1 (6 bases). Germline V gene lookup returns CDR1 MDHEN and CDR2 SYDVKM. CDR3 length equals 15 residues. V was shortened by 6 bases and J by 0 bases, with 12 bases between the two germline ends.